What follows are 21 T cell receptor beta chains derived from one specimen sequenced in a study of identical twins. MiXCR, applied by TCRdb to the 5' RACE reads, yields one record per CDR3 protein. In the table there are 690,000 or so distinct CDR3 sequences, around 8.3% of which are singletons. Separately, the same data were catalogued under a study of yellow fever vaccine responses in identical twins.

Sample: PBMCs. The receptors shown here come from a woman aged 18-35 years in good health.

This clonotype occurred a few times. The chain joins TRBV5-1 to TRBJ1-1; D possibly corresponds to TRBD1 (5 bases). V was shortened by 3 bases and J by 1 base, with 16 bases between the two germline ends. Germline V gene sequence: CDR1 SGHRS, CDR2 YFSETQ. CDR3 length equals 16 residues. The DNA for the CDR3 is TGCGCCAGCAGCTGGGGACCCGGACTCTGGAACACTGAAGCTTTCTTT. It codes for CASSWGPGLWNTEAFF.

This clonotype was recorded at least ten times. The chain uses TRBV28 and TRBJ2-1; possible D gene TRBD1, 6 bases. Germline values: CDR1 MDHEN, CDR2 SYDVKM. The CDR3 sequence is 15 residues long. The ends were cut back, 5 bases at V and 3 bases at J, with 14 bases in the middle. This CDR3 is CASSPTGSGYNEQFF. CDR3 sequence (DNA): TGTGCCAGCAGTCCAACAGGGTCCGGCTACAATGAGCAGTTCTTC.

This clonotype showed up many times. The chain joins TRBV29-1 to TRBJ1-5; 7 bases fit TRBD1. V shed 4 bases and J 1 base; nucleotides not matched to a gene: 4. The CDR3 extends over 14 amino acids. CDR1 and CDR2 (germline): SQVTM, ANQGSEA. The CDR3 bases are TGCAGCGTTGTCACAGGGGTAAGCAATCAGCCCCAGCATTTT. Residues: CSVVTGVSNQPQHF.

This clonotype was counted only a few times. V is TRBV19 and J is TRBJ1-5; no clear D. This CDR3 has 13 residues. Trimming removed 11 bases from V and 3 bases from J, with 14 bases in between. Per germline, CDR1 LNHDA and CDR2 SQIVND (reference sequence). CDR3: CAGLMGFNQPQHF. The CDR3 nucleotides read TGTGCCGGACTAATGGGGTTCAATCAGCCCCAGCATTTT.

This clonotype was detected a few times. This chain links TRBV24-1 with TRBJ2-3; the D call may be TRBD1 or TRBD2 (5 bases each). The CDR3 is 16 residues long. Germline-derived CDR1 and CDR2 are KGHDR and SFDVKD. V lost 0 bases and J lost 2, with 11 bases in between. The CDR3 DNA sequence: TGTGCCACCAGTGATTTGTGGGGACGGATCACAGATACGCAGTATTTT. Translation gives CATSDLWGRITDTQYF.

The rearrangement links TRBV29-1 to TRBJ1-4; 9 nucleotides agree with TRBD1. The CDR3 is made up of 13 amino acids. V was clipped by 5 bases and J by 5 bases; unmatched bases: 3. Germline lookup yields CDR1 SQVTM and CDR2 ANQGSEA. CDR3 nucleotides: TGCAGCGTTCTGACAGGGGGGAATGAAAAACTGTTTTTT. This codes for CSVLTGGNEKLFF.

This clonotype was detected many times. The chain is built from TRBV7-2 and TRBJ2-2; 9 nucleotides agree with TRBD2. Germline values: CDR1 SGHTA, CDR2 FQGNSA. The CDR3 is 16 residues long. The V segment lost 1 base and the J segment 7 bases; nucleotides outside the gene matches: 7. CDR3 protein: CASSLVVAGDIGELFF. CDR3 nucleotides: TGTGCCAGCAGCTTAGTGGTAGCGGGAGATATCGGGGAGCTGTTTTTT.

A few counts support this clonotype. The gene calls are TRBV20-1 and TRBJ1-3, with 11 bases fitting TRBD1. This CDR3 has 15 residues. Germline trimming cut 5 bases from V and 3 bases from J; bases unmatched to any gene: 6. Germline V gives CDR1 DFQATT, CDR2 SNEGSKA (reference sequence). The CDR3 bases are TGCAGTGCTCTACCGGGACAGGGGGTTGGAAACACCATATATTTT. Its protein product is CSALPGQGVGNTIYF.

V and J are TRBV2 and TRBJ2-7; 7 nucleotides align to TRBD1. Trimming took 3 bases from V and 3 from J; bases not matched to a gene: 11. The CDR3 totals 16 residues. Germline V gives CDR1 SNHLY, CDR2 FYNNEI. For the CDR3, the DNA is TGTGCCAGCAGTGACTATGACAGGGTTTCGGACTACGAGCAGTACTTC. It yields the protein CASSDYDRVSDYEQYF.

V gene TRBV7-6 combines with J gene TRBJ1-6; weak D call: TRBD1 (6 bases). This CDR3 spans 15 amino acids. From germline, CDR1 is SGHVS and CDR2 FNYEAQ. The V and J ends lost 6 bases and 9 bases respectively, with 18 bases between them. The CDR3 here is CASSPVASQGSPLHF. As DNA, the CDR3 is TGTGCCAGCAGTCCCGTAGCGTCACAGGGTTCACCCCTCCACTTT.

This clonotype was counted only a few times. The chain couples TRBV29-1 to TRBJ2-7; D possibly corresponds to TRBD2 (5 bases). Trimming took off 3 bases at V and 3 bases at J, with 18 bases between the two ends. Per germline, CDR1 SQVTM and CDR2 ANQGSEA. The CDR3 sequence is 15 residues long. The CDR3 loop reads CSVDGSPQRGYEQYF. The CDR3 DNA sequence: TGCAGCGTTGACGGGTCCCCGCAACGGGGCTACGAGCAGTACTTC.

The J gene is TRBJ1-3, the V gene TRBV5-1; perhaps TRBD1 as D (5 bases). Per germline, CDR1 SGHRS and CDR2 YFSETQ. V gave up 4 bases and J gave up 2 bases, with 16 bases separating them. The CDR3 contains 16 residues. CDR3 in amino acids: CASSTKPTVAGNTIYF. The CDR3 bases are TGCGCCAGCAGCACTAAACCGACAGTTGCTGGAAACACCATATATTTT.

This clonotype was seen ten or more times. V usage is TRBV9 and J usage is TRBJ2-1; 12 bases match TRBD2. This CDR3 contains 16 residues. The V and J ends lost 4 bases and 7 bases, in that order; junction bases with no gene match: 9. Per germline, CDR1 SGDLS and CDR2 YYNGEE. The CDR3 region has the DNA TGTGCCAGCAGCCTCCGACTAGCGGGGGCAGGGAATGAGCAGTTCTTC. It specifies CASSLRLAGAGNEQFF.

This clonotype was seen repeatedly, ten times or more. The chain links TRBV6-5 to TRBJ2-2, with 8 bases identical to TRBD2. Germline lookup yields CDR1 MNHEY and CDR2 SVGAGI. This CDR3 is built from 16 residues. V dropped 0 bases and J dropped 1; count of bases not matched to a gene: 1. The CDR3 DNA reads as TGTGCCAGCAGTTACTCGGCGGGGGGGAACACCGGGGAGCTGTTTTTT. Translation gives CASSYSAGGNTGELFF.

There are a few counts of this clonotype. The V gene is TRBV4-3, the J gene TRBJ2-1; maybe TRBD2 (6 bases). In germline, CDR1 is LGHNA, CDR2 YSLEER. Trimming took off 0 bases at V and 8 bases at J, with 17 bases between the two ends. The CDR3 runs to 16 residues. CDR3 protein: CASSQDLGGGAYEQFF. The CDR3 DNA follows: TGCGCCAGCAGCCAAGATCTGGGGGGAGGTGCGTATGAGCAGTTCTTC.

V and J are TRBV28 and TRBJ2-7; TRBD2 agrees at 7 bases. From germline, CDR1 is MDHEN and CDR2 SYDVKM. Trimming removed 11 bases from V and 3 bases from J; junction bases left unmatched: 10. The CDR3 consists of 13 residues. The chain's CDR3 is CAEQPSGVYEQYF. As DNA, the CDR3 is TGTGCCGAGCAGCCCAGCGGGGTCTACGAGCAGTACTTC.

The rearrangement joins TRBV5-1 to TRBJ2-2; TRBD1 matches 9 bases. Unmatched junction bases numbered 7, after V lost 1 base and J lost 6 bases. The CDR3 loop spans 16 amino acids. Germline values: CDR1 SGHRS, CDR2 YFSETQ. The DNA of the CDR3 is TGCGCCAGCAGCTTGTACCGGGACAGGGTATCCGGGGAGCTGTTTTTT. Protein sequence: CASSLYRDRVSGELFF. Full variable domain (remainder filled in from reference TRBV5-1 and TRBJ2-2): KAGVTQTPRYLIKTRGQQVTLSCSPISGHRSVSWYQQTPGQGLQFLFEYFSETQRNKGNFPGRFSGRQFSNSRSEMNVSTLELGDSALYLCASSLYRDRVSGELFFGEGSRLTVL.

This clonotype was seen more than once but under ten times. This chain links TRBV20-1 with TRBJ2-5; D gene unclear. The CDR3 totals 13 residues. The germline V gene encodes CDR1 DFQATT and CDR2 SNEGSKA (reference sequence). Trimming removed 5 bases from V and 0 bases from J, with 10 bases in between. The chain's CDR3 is CSALDGNQETQYF. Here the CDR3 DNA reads TGCAGTGCTCTCGACGGAAACCAAGAGACCCAGTACTTC.

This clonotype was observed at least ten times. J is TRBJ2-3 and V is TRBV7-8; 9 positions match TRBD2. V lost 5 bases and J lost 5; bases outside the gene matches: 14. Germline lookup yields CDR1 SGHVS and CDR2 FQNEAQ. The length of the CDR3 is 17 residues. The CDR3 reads CASSPALAGPFRDTQYF. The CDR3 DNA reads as TGTGCCAGCAGCCCGGCACTAGCGGGTCCGTTTAGAGATACGCAGTATTTT.

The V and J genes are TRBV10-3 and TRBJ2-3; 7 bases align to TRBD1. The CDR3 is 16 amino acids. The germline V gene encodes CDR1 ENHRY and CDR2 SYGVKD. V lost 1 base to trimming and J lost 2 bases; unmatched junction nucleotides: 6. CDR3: CAISELRQGLTDTQYF. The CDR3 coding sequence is TGTGCCATCAGTGAGTTGAGACAGGGCCTCACAGATACGCAGTATTTT.

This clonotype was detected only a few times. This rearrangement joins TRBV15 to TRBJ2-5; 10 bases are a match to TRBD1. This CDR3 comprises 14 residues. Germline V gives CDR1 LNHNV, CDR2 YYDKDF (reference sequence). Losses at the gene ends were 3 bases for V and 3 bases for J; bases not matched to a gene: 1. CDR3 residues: CATSSGTGEETQYF. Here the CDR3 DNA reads TGTGCCACCAGCAGCGGGACAGGGGAAGAGACCCAGTACTTC.